This T cell receptor beta chain is drawn from a study of cytomegalovirus exposure and HLA in healthy donors. V was trimmed by 3 bases and J by 4 bases, leaving 7 bases between them. Germline CDR1 reads SGHVS; CDR2 reads FQNEAQ. The CDR3 is made up of 13 amino acids. This clone has just one count. Sequencing was performed with immunoSEQ multiplex PCR; in TCRdb, only in-frame clones are kept and a portion is missing. The table includes roughly 98,000 clones, approximately 90% detected once. The receptor was isolated from a woman aged 25-40 years in good health and CMV-seronegative. Sequencing was carried out using PBMCs. This sequence joins TRBV7-8 and TRBJ2-1; tentatively, D is TRBD2 (5 bases). In DNA, the CDR3 is TGTGCCAGCAGCTTCAGCGGTTACAATGAGCAGTTCTTC. This translates into CASSFSGYNEQFF.